This T cell receptor beta chain was identified in a study of T cells in Graves' hyperthyroidism and ophthalmopathy. Notes on the study in general: In the blood, most expanded thyroid clonotypes above 0.001 appeared as well.

What was amplified from RNA transcripts were TCR beta CDR3 regions. The HTBI primer set was used in a first-round RT-PCR of the TCR CDR3. TCRdb re-called the multiplex PCR reads with MiXCR, one entry per CDR3 protein. The table records around 400,000 distinct CDR3 sequences, approximately 13% of them present only once. Germline CDR1 reads LGHDT; CDR2 reads YNNKEL (reference sequence). The CDR3 sequence is 15 residues long. V shed 4 bases, J shed 5 bases, and the junction held 11 bases outside the gene matches. This clonotype occurred many times. Its antigen is unknown. When ophthalmopathy did not progress within 18 months, Graves' hyperthyroidism was considered stable.

This clonotype originated in a woman in her late teens or twenties with Graves' hyperthyroidism. Sequencing was carried out using blood. This chain uses TRBV3-1 with TRBJ2-7, with 7 positions matching TRBD2. The CDR3 here is CASSPIGSGGNEQYF. The DNA of the CDR3 is TGTGCCAGCAGCCCAATAGGATCGGGGGGAAACGAGCAGTACTTC.